Detailed here is one T cell receptor (beta chain). The antigen is undetermined. The data were taken from a study of monozygotic twins with inflammatory bowel disease. The CDR3 length is 15 residues. CDR1 is SGHTA, CDR2 FQGNSA, per germline. Overall study findings and caveats: Discrimination among different T cell subtypes was not achievable. The inverse Simpson measure of TCRbeta diversity was lower in IBD patients than in healthy co-twins.

TCRdb reprocessed the 5' RACE reads and keeps a single row for each CDR3 protein, giving no DNA. The sample data list approximately 210,000 distinct CDR3 sequences. The TCR comes from a human donor with ulcerative colitis or Crohn's disease, or a healthy co-twin of an affected twin (not recorded which). Sample: blood. The chain is built from TRBV7-2 and TRBJ2-4; TCRdb calls TRBD2, which cannot be checked without DNA. The CDR3: CASSGRSGSENIQYF.